This T cell receptor beta chain stems from a study of cytomegalovirus exposure and HLA in healthy donors. V lost 4 bases to trimming and J lost 5 bases; unmatched junction nucleotides: 9. The CDR3 extends over 14 amino acids. The germline CDR1 and CDR2 sequences are SGHRS and YFSETQ. Healthy bone marrow donors made up the donor group. Study conclusions and caveats: Productive rates of about 87% or about 30% were seen for most TCR beta V segments in an earlier analysis. Several of the most significant clusters were apparently associated with common viral pathogens in a later analysis.

In the PCR, 60 Vbeta and 13 Jbeta primers were used. Using immunoSEQ multiplex PCR, the repertoire was profiled, and TCRdb retains in-frame clones only, with some absent. The table shows 150,000 to 200,000 clones, with roughly 78% occurring only once. As concerns this clone: Antigen unknown.

This receptor was identified in a middle-aged man in good health and CMV-seronegative. The gene calls are TRBV5-1 and TRBJ2-7; TRBD1 matches at 7 bases. The material sequenced was PBMCs. Here the CDR3 reads CASSRRTGFNEQYF. Here the CDR3 DNA reads TGCGCCAGCAGCAGAAGGACAGGCTTTAACGAGCAGTACTTC.